The 20 T cell receptor beta chains given below trace back to one sample, sequenced in a study of vaccination and CD4 T cells after COVID-19. The treatment was: roughly 11-day PBMC culture with coronavirus spike peptide pools or control peptides (ViraFEST assay). Those CD4+ T cells from the unexposed donor predate the COVID-19 pandemic (2011-2018). For these receptors, no antigen is known. Scientists ran DNA taken from cultured CD4+ T cells through the Oncomine TCR Beta short-read assay for sequencing. In TCRdb, the PCR reads were re-called with MiXCR into one record per CDR3 protein. This table has about 10,000 distinct CDR3 sequences, around 29% appearing once. Sequencing was performed on CD4+ T cells from blood, cultured in vitro. All receptors come from a human donor in good health.

This sequence joins TRBV5-1 and TRBJ2-3, with D unclear. The CDR3 is 14 residues long. CDR1 is SGHRS and CDR2 is YFSETQ in the germline V gene. Deletions cut 4 bases from V and 2 bases from J, with 11 bases between. The CDR3 DNA sequence: TGCGCCAGCAGCGTCGGACCCCTCACAGATACGCAGTATTTT. Its protein is CASSVGPLTDTQYF.

This clonotype came up a few times. The chain links TRBV6-4 to TRBJ2-3; 13 bases align to TRBD2. CDR1 MRHNA and CDR2 SNTAGT come from the germline V gene. J was trimmed by 5 bases and V by 4 bases; bases with no gene match: 3. CDR3 length: 15 residues. Here the CDR3 reads CASSATSGGQDTQYF. The CDR3 DNA follows: TGTGCCAGCAGTGCGACTAGCGGGGGGCAAGATACGCAGTATTTT.

The rearrangement links TRBV5-6 to TRBJ2-7; D call uncertain. Germline CDR1 reads SGHDT; CDR2 reads YYEEEE. The ends were cut back, 0 bases at V and 6 bases at J, with 13 bases in the middle. CDR3 length: 14 residues. The CDR3 nucleotides are TGTGCCAGCAGCTTGGAAGGGAAAGTGGTCGAGCAGTACTTC. This codes for CASSLEGKVVEQYF.

The chain employs TRBV15 and TRBJ1-2; 7 bases fit TRBD1. The germline V gene encodes CDR1 LNHNV and CDR2 YYDKDF (reference sequence). Trimming at V came to 1 base and at J to 8 bases, leaving 10 bases not matched to a gene. This CDR3 is built from 15 residues. CDR3 amino acids: CATSRGGTEGRGYTF. DNA for the CDR3: TGTGCCACCAGCAGAGGCGGGACAGAGGGGAGAGGCTACACCTTC.

The chain carries TRBV20-1 and TRBJ1-6, with D tentatively TRBD1 (5 bases). Germline CDR1 is DFQATT and CDR2 is SNEGSKA (reference sequence). The CDR3 is 12 amino acids. The CDR3 is CSIGTSSSPLHF. The CDR3 DNA sequence: TGCTCGATCGGGACCAGCAGTTCACCCCTCCACTTT.

The chain joins TRBV7-3 to TRBJ1-1; D not resolved. Trimming left V 5 bases short and J 5 bases short, with 12 bases between. The CDR3 covers 13 residues. Per germline, CDR1 SGHTA and CDR2 FQGTGA. CDR3 coding DNA: TGTGCCAGCAGCCCCCTGGCGGAGACTGAAGCTTTCTTT. Translated, it gives CASSPLAETEAFF. Combining the CDR3 with reference TRBV7-3 and TRBJ1-1 gives the whole variable domain GAGVSQTPSNKVTEKGKYVELRCDPISGHTALYWYRQSLGQGPEFLIYFQGTGAADDSGLPNDRFFAVRPEGSVSTLKIQRTERGDSAVYLCASSPLAETEAFFGQGTRLTVV.

By share, this clonotype ranks as medium-sized (0.01 to 0.1%). V and J are TRBV19 and TRBJ1-5; 11 bases are a match to TRBD1. V lost 6 bases, J lost 6 bases, and 7 bases stayed unmatched. The CDR3 sequence is 15 residues long. Germline lookup yields CDR1 LNHDA and CDR2 SQIVND (reference sequence). The CDR3 is CASSLDRGLVQPQHF. The CDR3 nucleotides are TGTGCCAGTAGCCTGGACAGGGGGCTAGTTCAGCCCCAGCATTTT.

About this clonotype: Relative to the germline gene, one junction end is altered; a read error may explain this. V is TRBV30 and J is TRBJ1-2; D unresolved. The CDR3 covers 11 residues. The V gene's germline CDR1 is GTSNPN and CDR2 SVGIG (reference sequence). CDR3 nucleotides: TGTGCCTGGAGTGTGTTTTATGGCTACATCTTC. It encodes CAWSVFYGYIF.

The sample holds a few counts of this clonotype. The chain has TRBV12-3 or TRBV12-4 and TRBJ1-2; D is ambiguous. This CDR3 has 14 residues. The ends were cut back, 2 bases at V and 8 bases at J, with 15 bases in the middle. The CDR3 loop is CASSLRLVRGGYTF. CDR3 coding DNA: TGTGCCAGCAGTTTACGTCTTGTTCGAGGGGGCTACACCTTC.

V gene TRBV5-6 combines with J gene TRBJ1-2; unclear D gene. Trimming stripped 0 bases from V and 4 bases from J, with 7 bases between. The CDR3 totals 13 residues. Germline CDR1 is SGHDT and CDR2 is YYEEEE. CDR3 nucleotides: TGTGCCAGCAGCTTGGGCCAGCCCTATGGCTACACCTTC. It yields the protein CASSLGQPYGYTF.

This clonotype occurred a few times. The V and J genes are TRBV12-3 or TRBV12-4 and TRBJ1-1; D gene unclear. The V end lost 6 bases, the J end lost 5 bases, and 13 bases lay between the germline ends. CDR3 length: 13 amino acids. CDR3: CASRISPGTEAFF. The CDR3 bases are TGTGCCAGCAGAATCTCACCTGGGACTGAAGCTTTCTTT.

The gene calls are TRBV20-1 and TRBJ1-1, with 10 nucleotides matching TRBD1. Germline CDR1 is DFQATT and CDR2 is SNEGSKA (reference sequence). The junction had 3 bases not matched to a gene; V was cut back by 5 bases and J by 3 bases. The CDR3 runs to 13 residues. CDR3 nucleotide sequence: TGCAGTGCTTTCGACAGGGGGCACACTGAAGCTTTCTTT. Its protein is CSAFDRGHTEAFF.

The V call is TRBV27, the J call TRBJ1-2; no firm D call. V lost 0 bases and J lost 8, with 10 bases in between. This CDR3 comprises 13 residues. Germline loops: CDR1 MNHEY, CDR2 SMNVEV (reference sequence). The CDR3 spells CASSLSWDQGYTF. The CDR3 DNA is TGTGCCAGCAGTTTATCTTGGGATCAAGGCTACACCTTC.

The chain employs TRBV11-2 and TRBJ1-1; maybe TRBD1 (6 bases). Germline lookup yields CDR1 SGHAT and CDR2 FQNNGV. V lost 4 bases to trimming and J lost 5 bases, with 8 bases between them. This CDR3 region has 12 residues. DNA of the CDR3: TGTGCCAGCAGCTCAGGGGAAACTGAAGCTTTCTTT. It encodes CASSSGETEAFF.

This clonotype is medium-sized within its sample. The chain links TRBV6-1 to TRBJ1-6; 10 nucleotides line up with TRBD1. The CDR3 extends over 15 amino acids. Germline loops: CDR1 MNHNS, CDR2 SASEGT. V trimming: 10 bases; J trimming: 5 bases; junction bases outside the gene matches: 8. The CDR3 DNA reads TGTGCCACCTGTCCGACAGGGGGCAATAATTCACCCCTCCACTTT. Translating it yields CATCPTGGNNSPLHF.

The CDR3: CASSLDEGSSYNSPLHF. DNA for the CDR3: TGCGCCAGCAGCTTGGATGAGGGGAGCTCCTATAATTCACCCCTCCACTTT. The V gene is TRBV5-1, the J gene TRBJ1-6; a possible D gene is TRBD1 (5 bases). The CDR3 loop spans 17 amino acids. Germline lookup yields CDR1 SGHRS and CDR2 YFSETQ. V lost 0 bases and J lost 0, with 10 bases in between.

The chain uses TRBV10-3 and TRBJ2-3, with TRBD1 matching over 9 bases. V dropped 0 bases and J dropped 2; count of bases not matched to a gene: 3. CDR1 is ENHRY and CDR2 is SYGVKD in the germline V gene. The CDR3 runs to 16 residues. In nucleotides, the CDR3 is TGTGCCATCAGTGAGTCGACAGGGGGTCCCACAGATACGCAGTATTTT. Translating it yields CAISESTGGPTDTQYF.

This clonotype is categorized as large. V usage is TRBV7-2 and J usage is TRBJ1-1; no reliable D call. Germline V gives CDR1 SGHTA, CDR2 FQGNSA. The CDR3 length is 14 residues. Trimming stripped 11 bases from V and 1 base from J, with 17 bases between. CDR3 DNA: TGTGCCCGAGACCGGAGGGAAACGAACACTGAAGCTTTCTTT. Translated: CARDRRETNTEAFF.

This clonotype was seen a few times. The genes are TRBV2 and TRBJ1-5; D gene unclear. V was shortened by 6 bases and J by 6 bases, with 12 bases between the two germline ends. Germline CDR1 SNHLY, CDR2 FYNNEI. This CDR3 spans 13 amino acids. The CDR3 region has the DNA TGTGCCAGCAGGGCAGGTCGGGCTCAGCCCCAGCATTTT. Encoded protein: CASRAGRAQPQHF.

This clonotype appeared a few times. This chain uses TRBV7-2 with TRBJ1-5; tentatively, D is TRBD1 (6 bases). The V end lost 5 bases, the J end lost 5 bases, and 25 bases lay between the germline ends. The CDR3 is 18 amino acids. The germline gives CDR1 SGHTA, CDR2 FQGNSA. The CDR3: CASSPQVETGFSYQPQHF. CDR3 sequence (DNA): TGTGCCAGCAGCCCGCAGGTCGAAACAGGGTTCTCTTATCAGCCCCAGCATTTT.